The following is a TCR beta chain sequence with its context. Its cognate antigen is unknown. The CDR3 runs to 17 residues. The germline V gene encodes CDR1 SGHTS and CDR2 YDEGEE. Trimming left V 3 bases short and J 1 base short, with 19 bases between. This specimen belongs to a study of T cell responses to AZD1222 COVID-19 vaccine. TCRdb keeps only in-frame clones here, not all; method: immunoSEQ multiplex PCR. The data show fewer than 90,000 clones, around 84% seen once. Study results and caveats: Most donors were white British, females outnumbered males, and clonal diversity was possibly underestimated.

The sequences come from peripheral blood, collected 28 days after the second AZD1222 dose. The J gene is TRBJ1-2, the V gene TRBV5-8; TRBD1 might be the D (5 bases). This clonotype was obtained from an adult who received the AZD1222 COVID-19 vaccine. CDR3 bases: TGTGCCAGCAGCTCTTACAGGAGTTCCAACTTTAACTATGGCTACACCTTC. Translation gives CASSSYRSSNFNYGYTF.